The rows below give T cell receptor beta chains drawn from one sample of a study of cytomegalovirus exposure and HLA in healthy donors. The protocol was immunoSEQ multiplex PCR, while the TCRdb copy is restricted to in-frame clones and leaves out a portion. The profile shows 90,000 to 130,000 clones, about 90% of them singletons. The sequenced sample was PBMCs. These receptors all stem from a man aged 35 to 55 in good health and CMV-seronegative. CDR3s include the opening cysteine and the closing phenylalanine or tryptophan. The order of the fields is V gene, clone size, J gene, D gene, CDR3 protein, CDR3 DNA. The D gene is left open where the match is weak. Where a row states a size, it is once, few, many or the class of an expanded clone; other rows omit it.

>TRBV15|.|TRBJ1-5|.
CATSRFRGSNQPQHF
TGTGCCACCAGCAGGTTCAGGGGTAGCAATCAGCCCCAGCATTTT
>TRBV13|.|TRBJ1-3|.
CASSLAADTIYF
TGTGCCAGCAGCTTAGCCGCGGACACCATATATTTT
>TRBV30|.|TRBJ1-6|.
CAWSRPGGEGSPLHF
TGTGCCTGGAGTCGTCCCGGAGGGGAGGGATCACCCCTCCACTTT
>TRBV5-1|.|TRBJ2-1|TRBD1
CASMSGQGANEQFF
TGCGCCAGCATGTCCGGACAGGGGGCAAATGAGCAGTTCTTC
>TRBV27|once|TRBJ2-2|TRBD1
CASSSGQGTGELFF
TGTGCCAGCAGTTCCGGACAGGGCACCGGGGAGCTGTTTTTT
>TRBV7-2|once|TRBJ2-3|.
CASSLVEGGTSTDTQYF
TGTGCCAGCAGCTTAGTAGAAGGGGGAACTAGCACAGATACGCAGTATTTT
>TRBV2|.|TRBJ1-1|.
CASYRDGNTEAFF
TGTGCCAGCTACAGGGACGGGAACACTGAAGCTTTCTTT
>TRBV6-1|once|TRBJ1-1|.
CASFGGLLNTEAFF
TGTGCCAGCTTCGGGGGACTCCTGAACACTGAAGCTTTCTTT
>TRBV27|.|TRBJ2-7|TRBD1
CASSLQTQQGISHEQYF
TGTGCCAGCAGTTTACAAACCCAACAGGGGATCTCCCACGAGCAGTACTTC
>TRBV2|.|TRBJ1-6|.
CASKGAALHF
TGTGCCAGCAAAGGGGCGGCCCTCCACTTT
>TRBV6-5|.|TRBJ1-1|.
CASREPTGDTEAFF
TGTGCCAGCAGAGAACCAACCGGGGACACTGAAGCTTTCTTT
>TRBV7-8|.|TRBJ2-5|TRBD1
CASSQPGQRTPRGTQYF
TGTGCCAGCAGCCAACCGGGACAGCGAACGCCAAGGGGGACCCAGTACTTC
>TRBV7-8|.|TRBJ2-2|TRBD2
CASSRGGITGELFF
TGTGCCAGCAGCCGGGGGGGAATCACCGGGGAGCTGTTTTTT
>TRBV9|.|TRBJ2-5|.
CASSVAFIDWEETQYF
TGTGCCAGCAGCGTAGCCTTTATTGACTGGGAAGAGACCCAGTACTTC